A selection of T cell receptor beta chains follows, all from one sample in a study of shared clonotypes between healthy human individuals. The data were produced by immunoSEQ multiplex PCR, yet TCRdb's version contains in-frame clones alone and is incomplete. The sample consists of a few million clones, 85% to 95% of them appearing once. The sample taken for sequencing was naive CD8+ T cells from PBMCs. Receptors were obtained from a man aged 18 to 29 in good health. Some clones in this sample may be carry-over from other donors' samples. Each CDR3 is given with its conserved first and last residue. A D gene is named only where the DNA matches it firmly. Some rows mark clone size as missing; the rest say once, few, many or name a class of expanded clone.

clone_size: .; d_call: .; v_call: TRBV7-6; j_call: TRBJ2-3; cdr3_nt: TGTGCCAGCAGCTTAGTCGCAGTAACAGATACGCAGTATTTT; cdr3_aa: CASSLVAVTDTQYF
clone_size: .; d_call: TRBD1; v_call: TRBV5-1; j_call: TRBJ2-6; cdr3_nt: TGCGCCAGCAGCCCATTGGGACAGTCCTCCCACTCTGGGGCCAACGTCCTGACTTTC; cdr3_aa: CASSPLGQSSHSGANVLTF
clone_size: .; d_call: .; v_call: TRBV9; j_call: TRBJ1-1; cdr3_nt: TGTGCCAGCAGCGTATTATCAGGGTCGGCTGAAGCTTTCTTT; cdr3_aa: CASSVLSGSAEAFF
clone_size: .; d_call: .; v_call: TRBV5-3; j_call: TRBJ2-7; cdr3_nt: TGTGCCAGAAGCTTGAGGGCCGCCTACGAGCAGTACTTC; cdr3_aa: CARSLRAAYEQYF
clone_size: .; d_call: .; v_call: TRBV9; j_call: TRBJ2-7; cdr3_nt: TGTGCCAGCAGGGGCGCGTCCTACGAGCAGTACTTC; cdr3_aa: CASRGASYEQYF
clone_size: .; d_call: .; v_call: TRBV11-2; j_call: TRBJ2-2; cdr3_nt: TGTGCCAGCAGCCAAGCCCCCAGGGGAAACACCGGGGAGCTGTTTTTT; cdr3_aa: CASSQAPRGNTGELFF
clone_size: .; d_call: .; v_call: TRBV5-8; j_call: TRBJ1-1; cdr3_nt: TGTGCCAGCAGCCCGAGTCCTATGAACACTGAAGCTTTCTTT; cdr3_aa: CASSPSPMNTEAFF
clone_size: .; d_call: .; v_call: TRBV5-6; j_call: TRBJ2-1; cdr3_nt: TGTGCCAGCAGCTTACGGAATGAGCAGTTCTTC; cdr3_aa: CASSLRNEQFF
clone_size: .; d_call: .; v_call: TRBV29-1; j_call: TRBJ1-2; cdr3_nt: TGCAGCGTCCGGGACGGTTCTACTTATGGCTACACCTTC; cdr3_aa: CSVRDGSTYGYTF
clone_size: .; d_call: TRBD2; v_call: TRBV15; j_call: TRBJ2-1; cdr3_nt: TGTGCCACCAGCAGAGCCGGTAGCGGGTTTTTCCATGAGCAGTTCTTC; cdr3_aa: CATSRAGSGFFHEQFF
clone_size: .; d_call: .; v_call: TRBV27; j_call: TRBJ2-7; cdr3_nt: TGTGCCAGCAGTGAACACTCCTACGAGCAGTACTTC; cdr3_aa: CASSEHSYEQYF
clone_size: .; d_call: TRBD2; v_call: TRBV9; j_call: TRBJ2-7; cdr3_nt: TGTGCCAGCAGCGTAAGCGGGAGGGCCTACGAGCAGTACTTC; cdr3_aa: CASSVSGRAYEQYF
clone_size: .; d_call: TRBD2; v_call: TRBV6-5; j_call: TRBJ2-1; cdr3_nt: TGTGCCAGCAGTTATGGGACTAGCGGGAGCGGCAATGAGCAGTTCTTC; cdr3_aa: CASSYGTSGSGNEQFF
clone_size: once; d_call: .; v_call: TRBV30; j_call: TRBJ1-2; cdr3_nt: TGTGCCTGGAGTGTATCGGAGGGAGGTAACTATGGCTACACCTTC; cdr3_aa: CAWSVSEGGNYGYTF
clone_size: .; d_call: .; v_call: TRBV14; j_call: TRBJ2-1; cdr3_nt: TGTGCCAGCAGCGAAGGGTTGTACAATGAGCAGTTCTTC; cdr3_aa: CASSEGLYNEQFF
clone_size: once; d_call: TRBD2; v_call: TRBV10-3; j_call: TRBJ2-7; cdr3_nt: TGTGCCATCAGGAGGACTAGCGGGAATTACGAGCAGTACTTC; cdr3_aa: CAIRRTSGNYEQYF
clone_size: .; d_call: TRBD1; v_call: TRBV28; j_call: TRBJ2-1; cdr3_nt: TGTGCCAGCACCAACCGGGACAGGGAGTTAAATGAGCAGTTCTTC; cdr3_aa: CASTNRDRELNEQFF
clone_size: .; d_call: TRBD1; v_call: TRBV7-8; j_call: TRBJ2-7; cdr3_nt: TGTGCCAGCAGCTTAGGCCCGGGACAGGGGGCATACGAGCAGTACTTC; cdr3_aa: CASSLGPGQGAYEQYF
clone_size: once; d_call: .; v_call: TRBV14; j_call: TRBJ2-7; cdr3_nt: TGTGCCAGCAGCCAAACAGGGTCGGACGAGCAGTACTTC; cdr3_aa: CASSQTGSDEQYF
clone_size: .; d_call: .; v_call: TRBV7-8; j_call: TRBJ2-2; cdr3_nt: TGTGCCAGCAGCGCGAGGGACACGGCGGAGCTGTTTTTT; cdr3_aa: CASSARDTAELFF
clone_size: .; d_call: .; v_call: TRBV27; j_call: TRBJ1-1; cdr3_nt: TGTGCCAGCAGTCTATCTCAGGGAGCGAGCACTGAAGCTTTCTTT; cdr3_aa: CASSLSQGASTEAFF
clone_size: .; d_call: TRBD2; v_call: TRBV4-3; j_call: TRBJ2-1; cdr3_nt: TGCGCCAGCAGCCCCAAGGCGGGGGCCTACAATGAGCAGTTCTTC; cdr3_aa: CASSPKAGAYNEQFF
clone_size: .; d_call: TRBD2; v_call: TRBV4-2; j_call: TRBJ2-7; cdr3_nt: TGTGCCAGCAGCCCCCTGACTAGCGGGAGTTACGAGCAGTACTTC; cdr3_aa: CASSPLTSGSYEQYF
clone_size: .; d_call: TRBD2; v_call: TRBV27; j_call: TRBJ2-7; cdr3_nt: TGTGCCAGCAGTTTATTTAGCGGGGTCTACGAGCAGTACTTC; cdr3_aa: CASSLFSGVYEQYF
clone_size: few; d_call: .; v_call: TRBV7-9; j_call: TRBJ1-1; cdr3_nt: TGTGCCAGCAGCTTCTCCGAAGCTTTCTTT; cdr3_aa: CASSFSEAFF
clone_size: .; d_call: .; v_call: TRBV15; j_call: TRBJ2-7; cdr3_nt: TGTGCCACCAGCGTAAACAGGGTTGTCGCAACCTACGAGCAGTACTTC; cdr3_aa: CATSVNRVVATYEQYF
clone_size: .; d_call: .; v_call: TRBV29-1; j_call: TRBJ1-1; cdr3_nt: TGCAGCGTCCTAAAATCTTACGACAGGAAGGGCACTGAAGCTTTCTTT; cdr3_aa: CSVLKSYDRKGTEAFF
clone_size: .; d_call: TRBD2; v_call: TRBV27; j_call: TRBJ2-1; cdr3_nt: TGTGCCAGCAGTTGGACTAGATCCTACAATGAGCAGTTCTTC; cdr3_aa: CASSWTRSYNEQFF
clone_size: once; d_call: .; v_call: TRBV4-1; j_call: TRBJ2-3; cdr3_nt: TGCGCCAGCAGCCAAGTTGCAGGGGCGGGCGATACGCAGTATTTT; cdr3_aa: CASSQVAGAGDTQYF
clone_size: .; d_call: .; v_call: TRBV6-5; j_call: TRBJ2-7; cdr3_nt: TGTGCCAGCAGTTACTCGAGAGGGCACGAGCAGTACTTC; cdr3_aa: CASSYSRGHEQYF
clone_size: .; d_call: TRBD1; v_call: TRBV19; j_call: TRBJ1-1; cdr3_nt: TGTGCCAGTACCCTCCACCCCTGGACAGGCGGAGTGATGTCTACTGAAGCTTTCTTT; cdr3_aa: CASTLHPWTGGVMSTEAFF
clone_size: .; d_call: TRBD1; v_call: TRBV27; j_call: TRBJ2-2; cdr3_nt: TGTGCCAGCAGATGGTGGACAGGGAGTACCGGGGAGCTGTTTTTT; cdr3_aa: CASRWWTGSTGELFF
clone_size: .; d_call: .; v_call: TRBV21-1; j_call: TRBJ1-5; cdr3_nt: TGTGCCAGCAGCAAAGGTGGACAGTATAGCAATCAGCCCCAGCATTTT; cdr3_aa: CASSKGGQYSNQPQHF
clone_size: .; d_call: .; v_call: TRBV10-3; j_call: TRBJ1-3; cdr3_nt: TGTGCCATCAGTGGTACGGCAGCCTCTGGAAACACCATATATTTT; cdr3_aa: CAISGTAASGNTIYF
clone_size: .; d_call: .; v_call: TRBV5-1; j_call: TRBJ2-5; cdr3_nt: TGCGCCAGCAGCATGGCCTCCGGGACGGGAGAGACCCAGTACTTC; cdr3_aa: CASSMASGTGETQYF
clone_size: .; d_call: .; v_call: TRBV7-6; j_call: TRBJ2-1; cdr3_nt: TGTGCCAGCAGCTTAGCGTCGGCTAGATCATACAATGAGCAGTTCTTC; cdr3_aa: CASSLASARSYNEQFF
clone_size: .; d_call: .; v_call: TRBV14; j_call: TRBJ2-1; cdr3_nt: TGTGCCAGCAGCTCTTTATTGGTGCCTAGCCGCAATGAGCAGTTCTTC; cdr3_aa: CASSSLLVPSRNEQFF
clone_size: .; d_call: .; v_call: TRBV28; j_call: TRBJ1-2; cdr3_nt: TGTGCCAGCAGCCCTACCGGGACCTCCTATGGCTACACCTTC; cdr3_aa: CASSPTGTSYGYTF
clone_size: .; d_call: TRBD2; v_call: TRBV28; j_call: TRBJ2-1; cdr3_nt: TGTGCCAGCAGTTCCGGGACTAGCGGGTTCAATGAGCAGTTCTTC; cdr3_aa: CASSSGTSGFNEQFF
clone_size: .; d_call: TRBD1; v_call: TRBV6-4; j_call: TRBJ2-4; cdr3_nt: TGTGCCAGCAGTGACATGCCAGGGGGCTTGGACATTCAGTACTTC; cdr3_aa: CASSDMPGGLDIQYF
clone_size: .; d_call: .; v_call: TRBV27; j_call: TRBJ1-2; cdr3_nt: TGTGCCAGCAGACAACAGGCTCTCGGCTATGGCTACACCTTC; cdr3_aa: CASRQQALGYGYTF
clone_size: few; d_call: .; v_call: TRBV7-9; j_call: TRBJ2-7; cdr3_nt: TGTGCCAGCAGCTTAGATTACGAGCAGTACTTC; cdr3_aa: CASSLDYEQYF
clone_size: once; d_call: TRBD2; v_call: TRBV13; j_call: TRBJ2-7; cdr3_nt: TGTGCCAGCGGCGGGGGACTACCCTACGAGCAGTACTTC; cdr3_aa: CASGGGLPYEQYF
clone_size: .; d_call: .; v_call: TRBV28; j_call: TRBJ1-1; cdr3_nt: TGTGCCAGCAGTTTTACGAGGACTGAAGCTTTCTTT; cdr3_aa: CASSFTRTEAFF
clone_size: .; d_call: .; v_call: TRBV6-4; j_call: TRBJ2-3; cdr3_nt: TGTGCCAGCAGTGACGACTCCCTCACAGATACGCAGTATTTT; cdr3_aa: CASSDDSLTDTQYF
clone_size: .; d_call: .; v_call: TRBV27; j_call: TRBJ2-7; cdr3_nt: TGTGCCAGCAGTTTAACAGGGACTTACGAGCAGTACTTC; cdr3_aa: CASSLTGTYEQYF
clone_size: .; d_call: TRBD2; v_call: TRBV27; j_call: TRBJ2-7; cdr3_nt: TGTGCCAGCAGTTTAATGTTTAGCGGGAACTCCTACGAGCAGTACTTC; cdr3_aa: CASSLMFSGNSYEQYF
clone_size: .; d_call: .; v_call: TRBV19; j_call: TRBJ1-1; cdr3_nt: TGTGCCAGTAGTATCTTTCCCACTGAAGCTTTCTTT; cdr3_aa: CASSIFPTEAFF
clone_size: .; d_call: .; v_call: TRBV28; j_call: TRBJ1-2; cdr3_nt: TGTGCCAGCAGTTCCTACAAAGAGAAGATGTATGGCTACACCTTC; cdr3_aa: CASSSYKEKMYGYTF